The 5 T cell receptor beta chains given below trace back to one sample, sequenced in a study of beta chain features in type 1 diabetes. Notes on the study in general: Patients with Type 1 diabetes showed moderately but significantly shorter TCRB CDR3s in all four CD4+ subsets.

Isolated RNA was reverse transcribed in full, so expressed TCRB transcripts were sequenced. The method was immunoSEQ multiplex PCR; TCRdb's version includes in-frame clones alone and lacks a portion of them. The table includes 200,000 to 300,000 clones, about 11% detected once. What these receptors recognize is not known. Sequenced: naive CD4+ T cells from blood. These receptors originate from a man aged 25-45 years with type 1 diabetes.

The CDR3 nucleotides read TGTGCCTGGAACCCGGGGGGCTCCTATAATTCACCCCTCCACTTT. Encoded protein: CAWNPGGSYNSPLHF. The chain recombines TRBV30 with TRBJ1-6; D possibly corresponds to TRBD1 (5 bases). V lost 4 bases to trimming and J lost 0 bases, with 10 bases between them. The CDR3 is 15 residues long. The germline V gene has CDR1 GTSNPN and CDR2 SVGIG (reference sequence).

This clone came up a few times. The chain joins TRBV28 to TRBJ1-1; D gene unclear. CDR1 MDHEN and CDR2 SYDVKM come from the germline V gene. Trimming pared 8 bases from V and 1 base from J, leaving 14 bases between. This CDR3 comprises 14 residues. Written as DNA, the CDR3 is TGTGCCAGCCACGCCCCGGGAACGAACACTGAAGCTTTCTTT. Its translation is CASHAPGTNTEAFF.

This clone appeared a few times. This chain joins TRBV27 and TRBJ1-1; D is undetermined. CDR3 length: 13 residues. CDR1 is MNHEY and CDR2 is SMNVEV in the germline V gene (reference sequence). The V gene lost 3 bases and the J gene lost 1 base, with 6 bases spanning the gap. This CDR3 is CASSFRGNTEAFF. The CDR3 nucleotides are TGTGCCAGCAGTTTCCGGGGGAACACTGAAGCTTTCTTT.

This clone was observed a handful of times. This chain connects TRBV6-1 to TRBJ2-4; 9 bases line up with TRBD2. CDR3 size: 12 residues. Germline CDR1 is MNHNS and CDR2 is SASEGT. V lost 8 bases to trimming and J lost 7 bases; unmatched junction nucleotides: 3. The CDR3 region is CASGGLANIQYF. As DNA, the CDR3 is TGTGCCAGCGGCGGACTAGCGAACATTCAGTACTTC.

This clone was counted a few times. The chain is built from TRBV19 and TRBJ1-4; TRBD1 aligns across 10 bases. CDR3 length equals 15 residues. J was trimmed by 8 bases and V by 7 bases; bases with no gene match: 10. CDR1 LNHDA and CDR2 SQIVND come from the germline V gene (reference sequence). Here the CDR3 reads CASTNRDRGGEKLFF. The CDR3 DNA follows: TGTGCCAGTACCAACCGGGACAGGGGAGGAGAAAAACTGTTTTTT.